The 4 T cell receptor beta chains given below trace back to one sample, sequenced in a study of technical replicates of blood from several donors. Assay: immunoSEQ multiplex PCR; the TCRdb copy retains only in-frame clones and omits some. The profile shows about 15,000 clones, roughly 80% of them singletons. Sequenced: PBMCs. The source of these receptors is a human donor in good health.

CDR3 protein: CASRTGGYSGNTIYF. The CDR3 DNA sequence: TGTGCCAGTAGAACCGGGGGTTATTCTGGAAACACCATATATTTT. The rearrangement joins TRBV19 to TRBJ1-3; D is possibly TRBD1 (5 bases). Germline lookup yields CDR1 LNHDA and CDR2 SQIVND (reference sequence). This CDR3 has 15 amino acids. V dropped 6 bases and J dropped 1 base, with 13 bases sitting between them.

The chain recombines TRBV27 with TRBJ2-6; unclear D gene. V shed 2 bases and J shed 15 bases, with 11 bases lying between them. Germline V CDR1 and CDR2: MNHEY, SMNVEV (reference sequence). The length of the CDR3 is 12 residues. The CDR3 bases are TGTGCCAGCAGTTTAATTGGGTCGGGCCTGACTTTC. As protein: CASSLIGSGLTF.

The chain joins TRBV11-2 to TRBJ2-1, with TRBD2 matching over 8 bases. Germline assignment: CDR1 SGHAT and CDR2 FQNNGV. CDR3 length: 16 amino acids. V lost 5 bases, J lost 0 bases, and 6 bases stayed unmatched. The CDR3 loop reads CASSPGAGGSYNEQFF. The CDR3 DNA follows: TGTGCCAGCAGCCCCGGGGCGGGGGGCTCCTACAATGAGCAGTTCTTC.

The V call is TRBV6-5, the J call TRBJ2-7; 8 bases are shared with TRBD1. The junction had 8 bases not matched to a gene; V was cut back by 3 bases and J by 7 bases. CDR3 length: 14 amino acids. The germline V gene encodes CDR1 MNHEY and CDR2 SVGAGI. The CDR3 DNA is TGTGCCAGCAGTTATTCGGACAGGGTTAGGGAGCAGTACTTC. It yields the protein CASSYSDRVREQYF.